The 20 T cell receptor beta chains presented below share a single source sample, sequenced in a study of blood T cell repertoires in COVID-19. Assay used: immunoSEQ multiplex PCR; TCRdb lists only in-frame clones, some missing. The repertoire holds around 190,000 clones, with about 86% as singletons. Material: PBMCs or T cells enriched from blood (not recorded which). The source is a woman between 40 and 50 years old in a cohort exposed to, infected with or recovered from COVID-19 (not recorded which).

V is TRBV5-4 and J is TRBJ1-2, with D unclear. Germline V gene sequence: CDR1 SGHNT, CDR2 YYREEE (reference sequence). This CDR3 is built from 14 residues. The V gene lost 3 bases and the J gene lost 4 bases, with 13 bases spanning the gap. The CDR3 here is CASSYQDGLYGYTF. CDR3 nucleotides: TGTGCCAGCAGCTACCAGGACGGACTCTATGGCTACACCTTC.

The chain employs TRBV5-8 and TRBJ1-1; D is perhaps TRBD1 (5 bases). CDR1 and CDR2 from the germline V gene are SGHTS and YDEGEE. Trimming left V 4 bases short and J 5 bases short, with 18 bases between. CDR3 length: 15 residues. In DNA form, the CDR3 reads TGTGCCAGCAGCCTCGGCTTGGGGGGGAAGACTGAAGCTTTCTTT. It encodes CASSLGLGGKTEAFF.

The V gene is TRBV6-5, the J gene TRBJ2-7; 11 nucleotides line up with TRBD1. The CDR3 contains 14 residues. Germline V gene data show CDR1 as MNHEY and CDR2 as SVGAGI. The ends lost 2 bases at V and 3 bases at J; junction bases unmatched: 0. The CDR3 loop reads CASSYGTGGYEQYF. The CDR3 DNA reads TGTGCCAGCAGTTACGGGACAGGGGGCTACGAGCAGTACTTC.

This chain connects TRBV12-5 to TRBJ2-5, with TRBD2 matching 7 bases. The ends lost 6 bases at V and 4 bases at J; junction bases unmatched: 11. This CDR3 has 15 residues. The germline V gene has CDR1 LGHNT and CDR2 FRNRAP. The CDR3 DNA follows: TGTGCTAGTGGCCATGGGGAGGGCCGAGCAGAGACCCAGTACTTC. Translation: CASGHGEGRAETQYF.

The genes are TRBV7-2 and TRBJ2-5, with 7 bases fitting TRBD2. In germline, CDR1 is SGHTA, CDR2 FQGNSA. V shed 4 bases, J shed 4 bases, and the junction held 12 bases outside the gene matches. CDR3 size: 16 residues. The chain's CDR3 is CASSSRGERLGETQYF. The CDR3 DNA reads as TGTGCCAGCAGCTCTCGGGGGGAGCGGCTTGGAGAGACCCAGTACTTC.

This chain joins TRBV27 and TRBJ2-1; D might be TRBD2 (6 bases). V dropped 3 bases and J dropped 0 bases, with 9 bases sitting between them. Germline V gene sequence: CDR1 MNHEY, CDR2 SMNVEV (reference sequence). The CDR3 has 15 amino acids. This CDR3 is CASSFGGTSYNEQFF. CDR3 DNA sequence: TGTGCCAGCAGTTTTGGCGGGACCTCCTACAATGAGCAGTTCTTC.

The chain employs TRBV5-1 and TRBJ1-4; 10 nucleotides match TRBD1. The junction had 12 bases not matched to a gene; V was cut back by 4 bases and J by 6 bases. In germline, CDR1 is SGHRS, CDR2 YFSETQ. There are 17 residues in the CDR3. The CDR3 loop reads CASSVGQGQIKDEKLFF. Here the CDR3 DNA reads TGCGCCAGCAGCGTGGGACAGGGGCAAATAAAGGATGAAAAACTGTTTTTT.

The V gene is TRBV4-3, the J gene TRBJ1-4, with TRBD1 as a possible D gene (5 bases). V was shortened by 1 base and J by 4 bases, with 10 bases between the two germline ends. The germline CDR1 and CDR2 sequences are LGHNA and YSLEER. This CDR3 spans 15 amino acids. CDR3: CASSQGGRDNEKLFF. DNA for the CDR3: TGCGCCAGCAGCCAAGGAGGCAGGGATAATGAAAAACTGTTTTTT.

This clone has a single count. The chain recombines TRBV2 with TRBJ2-4; no reliable D call. Germline CDR1 SNHLY, CDR2 FYNNEI. Trimming pared 10 bases from V and 0 bases from J, leaving 13 bases between. There are 14 residues in the CDR3. The CDR3 nucleotides read TGTGCCACCCGCCAGGATTTAGCCAAAAACATTCAGTACTTC. Residues: CATRQDLAKNIQYF.

The chain recombines TRBV10-1 with TRBJ1-2, with TRBD1 matching 7 bases. The CDR3 is 15 amino acids. Germline CDR1 WNHNN, CDR2 SYGVQD (reference sequence). V shed 7 bases and J 2 bases; nucleotides not matched to a gene: 10. The CDR3 bases are TGCGCCAGCACCGCCCGGGACAGCTTAAACTATGGCTACACCTTC. This codes for CASTARDSLNYGYTF.

This clone was seen just once. CDR3 sequence (DNA): TGCGCCAGCAGCCAAGTTCTCGTCTCTCGTCAAGAGACCCAGTACTTC. Amino acids: CASSQVLVSRQETQYF. The rearrangement joins TRBV4-1 to TRBJ2-5; D is unresolved. Trimming took 1 base from V and 2 from J, leaving 14 bases between them. The CDR3 sequence is 16 residues long. Per germline, CDR1 MGHRA and CDR2 YSYEKL.

The rearrangement uses TRBV5-1 and TRBJ2-5; the match to TRBD2 covers 10 bases. The J segment lost 1 base and the V segment lost 0 bases, leaving 6 bases of the junction unmatched. The CDR3 sequence is 17 residues long. Germline-derived CDR1 and CDR2 are SGHRS and YFSETQ. In DNA, the CDR3 is TGCGCCAGCAGCTTGGGGCTAGCGGGAGACCCCCAAGAGACCCAGTACTTC. Translating gives CASSLGLAGDPQETQYF.

The V and J genes are TRBV10-2 and TRBJ2-7, with no clear D. V lost 6 bases and J 5 bases, leaving 11 bases between the germline ends. CDR3 size: 12 residues. CDR1 WSHSY and CDR2 SAAADI come from the germline V gene. CDR3 DNA sequence: TGCGCCAGCAGAGAGGACCGGGACGAGCAGTACTTC. This gives the protein CASREDRDEQYF.

The chain links TRBV28 to TRBJ1-1, with D unclear. Germline-derived CDR1 and CDR2 are MDHEN and SYDVKM. The CDR3 is 12 residues long. V lost 6 bases to trimming and J lost 2 bases, with 7 bases between them. DNA for the CDR3: TGTGCCAGCAGCCGGGATAACACTGAAGCTTTCTTT. This codes for CASSRDNTEAFF.

The gene calls are TRBV27 and TRBJ2-7; D gene uncertain. V lost 0 bases and J lost 6, with 9 bases in between. CDR3 length: 13 residues. Per germline, CDR1 MNHEY and CDR2 SMNVEV (reference sequence). The CDR3 is CASSLSPSREQYF. CDR3 bases: TGTGCCAGCAGTTTATCTCCTAGTCGCGAGCAGTACTTC.

The genes are TRBV2 and TRBJ1-6; D ambiguous. The germline V and J ends were trimmed by 6 bases and 11 bases, with 8 bases remaining between them. The CDR3 extends over 11 amino acids. Germline CDR1 is SNHLY and CDR2 is FYNNEI. The CDR3 loop reads CASSSVPPLHF. In nucleotides, the CDR3 is TGTGCCAGCAGCTCCGTCCCACCCCTCCACTTT.

V gene TRBV30 combines with J gene TRBJ2-7; no clear D. Germline-derived CDR1 and CDR2 are GTSNPN and SVGIG (reference sequence). This CDR3 comprises 11 residues. The germline V and J ends were trimmed by 5 bases and 6 bases, with 11 bases remaining between them. CDR3 DNA: TGTGCCTGGGAAAACCTAGGCGAGCAGTACTTC. Protein sequence: CAWENLGEQYF.

The sample holds one count of this clone. This chain connects TRBV7-2 to TRBJ2-3, with 8 bases that match TRBD2. Germline-derived CDR1 and CDR2 are SGHTA and FQGNSA. This CDR3 comprises 14 residues. V was pared by 6 bases and J by 13 bases, with 15 bases of the junction left unmatched. CDR3 in amino acids: CASRPSSGFRYEYF. The CDR3 DNA is TGTGCCAGCAGGCCGTCTAGCGGGTTCAGATACGAGTATTTT.

The chain has TRBV21-1 and TRBJ1-5; TRBD1, the D gene given by the table, was not confirmed from the DNA. TRBV21-1 is a recognized pseudogene. The length of the CDR3 is 16 residues. The CDR3 nucleotides are TGTGCCAGCAGCCAATCGAGGGCAGGGGCCAATCAGCCCCAGCATTTT. Its protein is CASSQSRAGANQPQHF.

V is TRBV2 and J is TRBJ1-1, with D tentatively TRBD1 (5 bases). The CDR3 has 13 amino acids. V was clipped by 5 bases and J by 7 bases, with 14 bases between them. CDR1 is SNHLY, CDR2 FYNNEI, per germline. The CDR3 spells CASSKGGDREAFF. Written as DNA, the CDR3 is TGTGCCAGCAGTAAGGGAGGGGACCGTGAAGCTTTCTTT.